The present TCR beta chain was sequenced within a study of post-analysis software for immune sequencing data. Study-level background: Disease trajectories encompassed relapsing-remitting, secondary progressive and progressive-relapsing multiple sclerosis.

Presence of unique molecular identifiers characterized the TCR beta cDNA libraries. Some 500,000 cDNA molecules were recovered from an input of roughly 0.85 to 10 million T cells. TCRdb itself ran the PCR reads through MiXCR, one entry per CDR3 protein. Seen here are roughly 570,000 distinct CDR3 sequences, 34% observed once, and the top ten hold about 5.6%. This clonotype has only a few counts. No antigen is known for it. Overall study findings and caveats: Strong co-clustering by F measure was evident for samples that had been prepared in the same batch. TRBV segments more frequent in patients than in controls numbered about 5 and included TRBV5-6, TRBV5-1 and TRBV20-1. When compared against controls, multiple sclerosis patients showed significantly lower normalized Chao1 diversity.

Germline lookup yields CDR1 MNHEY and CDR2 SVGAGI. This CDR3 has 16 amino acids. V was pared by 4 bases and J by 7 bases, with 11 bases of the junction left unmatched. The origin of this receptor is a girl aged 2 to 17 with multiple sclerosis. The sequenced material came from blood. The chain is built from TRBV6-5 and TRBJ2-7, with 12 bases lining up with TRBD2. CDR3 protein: CASSSSTSGGRDEQYF. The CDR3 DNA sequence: TGTGCCAGCAGTTCATCGACTAGCGGGGGCAGGGATGAGCAGTACTTC.